This paragraph covers one TCR beta chain sequence. Here immunoSEQ multiplex PCR was the method, and the copy in TCRdb shows in-frame clones only, minus some. The top ten hold about 0.014% of the sample, which has almost 550,000 clones, approximately 80% seen once. This sample was included in a study of shared T cell receptors in the human thymus. The ends lost 0 bases at V and 3 bases at J; junction bases unmatched: 7. The CDR3 has 17 amino acids. Germline V gene sequence: CDR1 PRHDT, CDR2 FYEKMQ (reference sequence). A further study also used this sample, focusing on human thymus T cells.

This clonotype originated in a boy less than two years old with a congenital heart defect. The material sequenced was thymocytes. J is TRBJ2-7 and V is TRBV13; 11 nucleotides align to TRBD2. This CDR3 reads CASSLGPLAGGHYEQYF. CDR3 DNA: TGTGCCAGCAGCTTAGGACCTCTAGCGGGAGGCCACTACGAGCAGTACTTC.